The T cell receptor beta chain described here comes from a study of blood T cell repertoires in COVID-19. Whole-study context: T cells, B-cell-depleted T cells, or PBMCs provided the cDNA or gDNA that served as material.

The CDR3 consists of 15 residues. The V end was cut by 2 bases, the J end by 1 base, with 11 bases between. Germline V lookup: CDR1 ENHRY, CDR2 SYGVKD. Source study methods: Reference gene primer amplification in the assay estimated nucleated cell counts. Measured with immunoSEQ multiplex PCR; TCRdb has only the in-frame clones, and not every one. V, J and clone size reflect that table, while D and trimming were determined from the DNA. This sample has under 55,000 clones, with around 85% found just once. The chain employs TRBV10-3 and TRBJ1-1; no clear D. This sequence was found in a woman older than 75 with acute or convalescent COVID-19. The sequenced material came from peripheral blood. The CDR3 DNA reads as TGTGCCATCAGTGAGCCTCCTGTCCCGAACACTGAAGCTTTCTTT. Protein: CAISEPPVPNTEAFF.